This TCR beta chain derives from a study of T-cell reconstitution after alpha-beta-depleted transplantation in children. This clonotype has just a few counts. Unique molecular identifiers were incorporated when the TCRbeta library was constructed. TCRdb fed the PCR reads into MiXCR, producing one record per CDR3 protein. The sample lists about 420,000 distinct CDR3 sequences, roughly 10% occurring once. Trimming took off 5 bases at V and 7 bases at J, with 7 bases between the two ends. The CDR3 contains 10 residues. Germline assignment: CDR1 SGHTS and CDR2 YDEGEE. The TCR comes from a human donor who donated a stem cell graft to a child with acute myeloid leukemia. This chain uses TRBV5-8 with TRBJ2-7, with D unresolved. The sample here was PBMCs from the stem cell graft donor, taken from the stem cell graft. CDR3: CASRGWEQYV. In DNA, the CDR3 is TGTGCCAGCAGAGGATGGGAGCAGTACGTC.